What follows describes a single T cell receptor beta chain. The entry originates in a study of technical replicates of blood from a few donors. V was trimmed by 8 bases and J by 0 bases, leaving 23 bases between them. Germline assignment: CDR1 SGHNT and CDR2 YENEEA. CDR3 length equals 18 residues. The assay was immunoSEQ multiplex PCR, and TCRdb's table has in-frame clones only and misses some. The table includes 70,000 to 95,000 clones, 95% to 98% detected once. V gene TRBV11-3 combines with J gene TRBJ2-1, with D possibly TRBD1 on 7 matching bases. This TCR came from a human donor in good health. Sequenced: T cells isolated from PBMCs. CDR3 amino acids: CASGSQGFGGSSYNEQFF. The CDR3 DNA reads as TGTGCCAGCGGATCACAGGGGTTCGGGGGTAGCTCCTACAATGAGCAGTTCTTC.